This entry lists 15 T cell receptor beta chains sequenced from one sample in a study of T cells in Graves' hyperthyroidism and ophthalmopathy. RNA transcripts served as the template for amplifying TCR beta CDR3 regions. HTBI primers were the set used in a first-round RT-PCR of the TCR CDR3. Each CDR3 protein is one row after TCRdb ran MiXCR on the multiplex PCR reads. The sample carries a few hundred thousand distinct CDR3 sequences, around a fifth recorded once. Sample: blood. Receptor source: a woman in her 70s with Graves' ophthalmopathy.

The sample holds many counts of this clonotype. The chain is built from TRBV11-2 and TRBJ2-5; 16 nucleotides line up with TRBD2. The germline V gene encodes CDR1 SGHAT and CDR2 FQNNGV. The CDR3 length is 18 residues. The J segment lost 5 bases and the V segment lost 3 bases, leaving 9 bases of the junction unmatched. CDR3 nucleotides: TGTGCCAGCAGCTTTGCCGGGACTAGCGGGAGGGCCCGGGAGACCCAGTACTTC. Protein product: CASSFAGTSGRARETQYF.

This clonotype appeared a few times. The chain links TRBV7-2 to TRBJ1-1; 7 bases match TRBD1. The CDR3 runs 15 residues. CDR1 and CDR2 (germline): SGHTA, FQGNSA. J gave up 4 bases and V 1 base, and 6 bases lay outside the gene matches. For the CDR3, the DNA is TGTGCCAGCAGCTTAGGAGACAGGGTGAGCACTGAAGCTTTCTTT. Translated: CASSLGDRVSTEAFF.

The genes are TRBV5-1 and TRBJ1-1; D gene uncertain. Germline V lookup: CDR1 SGHRS, CDR2 YFSETQ. The CDR3 is 14 amino acids. V was clipped by 3 bases and J by 1 base, with 10 bases between them. DNA of the CDR3: TGCGCCAGCAGCTCCGGGGTGGAGAACACTGAAGCTTTCTTT. Protein product: CASSSGVENTEAFF.

This chain joins TRBV5-1 and TRBJ2-3; D ambiguous. This CDR3 spans 15 amino acids. Germline V gene data show CDR1 as SGHRS and CDR2 as YFSETQ. V was shortened by 3 bases and J by 3 bases, with 14 bases between the two germline ends. The CDR3 region is CASSSPRQSTDTQYF. The CDR3 DNA reads as TGCGCCAGCAGCTCTCCGAGGCAGTCAACAGATACGCAGTATTTT.

This clonotype was detected many times. The chain uses TRBV20-1 and TRBJ2-7; no clear D gene. Deletions cut 0 bases from V and 3 bases from J, with 12 bases between. The CDR3 runs 14 residues. CDR1 DFQATT and CDR2 SNEGSKA come from the germline V gene (reference sequence). Written as DNA, the CDR3 is TGCAGTGCTAGAGATCGGGCAGCCTTCTACGAGCAGTACTTC. Protein: CSARDRAAFYEQYF.

The V and J genes are TRBV20-1 and TRBJ1-3; TRBD1 matches 10 bases. The V gene's germline CDR1 is DFQATT and CDR2 SNEGSKA (reference sequence). This CDR3 has 16 amino acids. The trim removed 5 bases at V and 4 bases at J, leaving 11 bases unmatched. CDR3 in amino acids: CSAGRPTGGRGNTIYF. The CDR3 DNA sequence: TGCAGTGCTGGCCGACCGACAGGGGGCAGGGGAAACACCATATATTTT.

V usage is TRBV29-1 and J usage is TRBJ1-2; maybe TRBD1 (6 bases). The germline CDR1 and CDR2 sequences are SQVTM and ANQGSEA. Trimming cost V 4 bases and J 2 bases, with 8 bases left between them. The CDR3 has 12 residues. This CDR3 is CSVGTGNYGYTF. The CDR3 nucleotides are TGCAGCGTTGGAACAGGGAACTATGGCTACACCTTC. Full variable domain (missing parts from reference TRBV29-1 and TRBJ1-2): SAVISQKPSRDICQRGTSLTIQCQVDSQVTMMFWYRQQPGQSLTLIATANQGSEATYESGFVIDKFPISRPNLTFSTLTVSNMSPEDSSIYLCSVGTGNYGYTFGSGTRLTVV.

This chain uses TRBV24-1 with TRBJ2-1; 9 nucleotides align to TRBD2. CDR3 length: 19 amino acids. Germline trimming cut 11 bases from V and 5 bases from J; bases unmatched to any gene: 24. Germline CDR1 is KGHDR and CDR2 is SFDVKD. CDR3 nucleotide sequence: TGTGCCATCGGGGTTAAGTCTAGCGGGACTCGGCTGCGGAACAATGAGCAGTTCTTC. It translates to CAIGVKSSGTRLRNNEQFF.

The chain has TRBV11-3 and TRBJ2-1, with a weak D call TRBD1 (5 bases). The germline V gene encodes CDR1 SGHNT and CDR2 YENEEA. The CDR3 length is 15 residues. Trimming shortened V by 5 bases and J by 4 bases, and 15 bases separated the two germline ends. CDR3 residues: CASSLGASAYNEQFF. CDR3 nucleotides: TGTGCCAGCAGCCTTGGGGCTAGTGCATACAATGAGCAGTTCTTC.

This clonotype was observed many times. The rearrangement uses TRBV12-3 or TRBV12-4 and TRBJ2-1, with TRBD1 matching 9 bases. The CDR3 spans 15 residues. The J segment lost 6 bases and the V segment lost 5 bases, leaving 8 bases of the junction unmatched. CDR3 nucleotides: TGTGCCAGCAGTCCGGGGGACAGGGCTGTCAATGAGCAGTTCTTC. This encodes CASSPGDRAVNEQFF.

The CDR3 protein is CASSVTGDEQFF. CDR3 nucleotides: TGTGCCAGCAGTGTGACAGGGGATGAGCAGTTCTTC. This sequence joins TRBV28 and TRBJ2-1, with TRBD1 identical over 8 bases. Germline CDR1 reads MDHEN; CDR2 reads SYDVKM. V lost 5 bases and J lost 8; bases outside the gene matches: 2. The CDR3 contains 12 residues.

On this clonotype: The junction and the germline gene differ at one end; a read error may be behind it. The chain is built from TRBV6-4 and TRBJ2-7; D is undetermined. Germline CDR1 and CDR2: MRHNA and SNTAGT. This CDR3 region has 14 residues. The CDR3 nucleotides are TGTGCCAGCAGTTACTCGAGTGAGTTCTACGAGCAGTACTTC. Its protein is CASSYSSEFYEQYF.

This clonotype was found many times. The rearrangement links TRBV20-1 to TRBJ1-1, with TRBD1 matching 7 bases. Germline V CDR1 and CDR2: DFQATT, SNEGSKA (reference sequence). V shed 6 bases, J shed 9 bases, and the junction held 13 bases outside the gene matches. The CDR3 extends over 13 amino acids. The CDR3 reads CSAATGFQSQAFF. For the CDR3, the DNA is TGCAGTGCCGCGACAGGGTTCCAATCGCAAGCTTTCTTT.

The V and J genes are TRBV20-1 and TRBJ2-3, with D hard to call. V shed 0 bases and J shed 0 bases, with 10 bases lying between them. The length of the CDR3 is 15 residues. Germline-derived CDR1 and CDR2 are DFQATT and SNEGSKA (reference sequence). The CDR3 here is CSAREGSSSTDTQYF. Written as DNA, the CDR3 is TGCAGTGCTAGAGAGGGCAGTTCTAGCACAGATACGCAGTATTTT.

This clonotype occurred a few times. The chain is built from TRBV29-1 and TRBJ1-2; 10 bases line up with TRBD1. Germline V gene lookup returns CDR1 SQVTM and CDR2 ANQGSEA. This CDR3 has 15 residues. Unmatched junction bases numbered 6, after V lost 5 bases and J lost 0 bases. The CDR3 nucleotides read TGCAGCGTTTACGACAGGGGGCGGACTAACTATGGCTACACCTTC. It is translated as CSVYDRGRTNYGYTF.